This T cell receptor (beta chain) originates from a study of blood T cells in healthy people across ages. Using a J-beta primer mix together with a sample-barcoded 5' primer, a second PCR was run for about 7 to 12 cycles. TCRdb used MiXCR to reprocess the 5' RACE reads, holding one entry per CDR3 protein. The repertoire includes 650,000 to 1,000,000 distinct CDR3 sequences, about 42% of them detected once, and about a sixth sits in the top ten. This clonotype was observed many times. The V segment lost 0 bases and the J segment 5 bases; nucleotides outside the gene matches: 5. The CDR3 has 15 amino acids. The V gene's germline CDR1 is ENHRY and CDR2 SYGVKD.

The sample comprised blood. The chain combines TRBV10-3 with TRBJ2-5; 8 nucleotides match TRBD2. The TCR originated in an elderly man in good health. CDR3: CAISESTGGMETQYF. The CDR3 DNA follows: TGTGCCATCAGTGAGTCGACGGGGGGGATGGAGACCCAGTACTTC.